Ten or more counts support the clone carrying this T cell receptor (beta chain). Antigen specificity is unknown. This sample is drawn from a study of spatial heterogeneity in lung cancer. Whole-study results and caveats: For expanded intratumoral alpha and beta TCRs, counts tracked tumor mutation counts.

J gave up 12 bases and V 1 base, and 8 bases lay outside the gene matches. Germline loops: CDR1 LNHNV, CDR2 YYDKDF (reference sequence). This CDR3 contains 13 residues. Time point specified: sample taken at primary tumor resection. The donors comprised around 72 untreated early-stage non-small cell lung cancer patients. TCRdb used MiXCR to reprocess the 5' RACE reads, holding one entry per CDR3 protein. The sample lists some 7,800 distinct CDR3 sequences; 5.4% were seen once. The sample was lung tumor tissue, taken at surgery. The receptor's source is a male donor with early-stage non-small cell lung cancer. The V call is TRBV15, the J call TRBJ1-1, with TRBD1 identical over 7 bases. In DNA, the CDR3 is TGTGCCACCAGCAGAGGACAGGGAGGGATATCTTTCTTT. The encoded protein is CATSRGQGGISFF.